These T cell receptor beta chains were read from a single sample in a study of T-cell reconstitution after alpha-beta-depleted transplantation in children. TCRdb ran MiXCR on the PCR reads and lists one entry per CDR3 protein. This sample yields some 590,000 distinct CDR3 sequences, of which 8% to 11% are seen a single time; approximately 4.1% belongs to the top ten. The sequences come from PBMCs from the stem cell graft donor, collected from the stem cell graft. The receptor set was obtained from a human donor who donated a stem cell graft to a child with acute myeloid leukemia. The CDR3 runs from the conserved cysteine through the conserved F or W. A D gene is named only where the DNA matches it firmly. For some rows the clone size is stated as once, few or many, or as a class when expanded; others skip it.

>TRBD1|TRBV20-1|TRBJ2-1|few
CSAPPPGGSSYNEQFF
TGCAGTGCTCCCCCCCCAGGGGGTAGCTCCTACAATGAGCAGTTCTTC
>-|TRBV7-3|TRBJ2-7|few
CASSLSGSGHYEQYF
TGTGCCAGCAGCTTAAGCGGTAGCGGCCACTACGAGCAGTACTTC
>-|TRBV10-3|TRBJ1-4|few
CAIGLEGGKLFF
TGTGCCATCGGTTTGGAGGGGGGAAAACTGTTTTTT
>TRBD2|TRBV6-4|TRBJ2-1|few
CASSVQGLADNEQFF
TGTGCCAGCAGTGTGCAGGGACTAGCGGACAATGAGCAGTTCTTC
>-|TRBV15|TRBJ2-5|-
CATSRGVSVRETQYF
TGTGCCACCAGCAGAGGGGTCAGCGTGAGGGAGACCCAGTACTTC
>-|TRBV2|TRBJ2-3|many
CASSGGTGQTDTQYF
TGTGCCAGCAGCGGGGGGACAGGTCAGACAGATACGCAGTATTTT
>-|TRBV12-3/TRBV12-4|TRBJ2-3|-
CASSPREVTDTQYF
TGTGCCAGCAGTCCCCGAGAGGTCACAGATACGCAGTATTTT
>TRBD2|TRBV28|TRBJ2-1|few
CASSSPTSGPNEQFF
TGTGCCAGCAGCTCCCCGACTAGCGGGCCTAATGAGCAGTTCTTC
>-|TRBV19|TRBJ2-1|few
CASTSSLGQSHNEQFF
TGTGCCAGTACCTCCTCCTTGGGACAAAGCCACAATGAGCAGTTCTTC
>-|TRBV20-1|TRBJ2-3|few
CSAGITDTQYF
TGCAGTGCAGGGATCACAGATACGCAGTATTTT
>-|TRBV5-1|TRBJ1-5|-
CASSPKEGNQPQHF
TGCGCCAGCAGCCCTAAGGAGGGCAATCAGCCCCAGCATTTT
>-|TRBV12-3/TRBV12-4|TRBJ2-3|-
CASSLTGLPDTQYF
TGTGCCAGCAGTCTTACAGGACTCCCAGATACGCAGTATTTT
>-|TRBV28|TRBJ2-7|-
CASSLGAFYEQYF
TGTGCCAGCAGTTTGGGGGCCTTCTACGAGCAGTACTTC
>TRBD1|TRBV6-5|TRBJ2-7|-
CASSYSRDRGREEQYF
TGTGCCAGCAGTTACTCAAGAGACAGGGGGCGAGAGGAGCAGTACTTC
>-|TRBV9|TRBJ2-7|many
CASSPLGGGRYEQYF
TGTGCCAGCAGCCCCCTCGGGGGCGGTCGCTACGAGCAGTACTTC
>-|TRBV12-3/TRBV12-4|TRBJ1-6|many
CASSLLGSPLHF
TGTGCCAGCAGCTTACTCGGGTCACCCCTCCACTTT
>-|TRBV6-1|TRBJ1-1|few
CASSEQMDTEAFF
TGTGCCAGCAGTGAACAGATGGACACTGAAGCTTTCTTT
>-|TRBV7-7|TRBJ2-5|-
CASSSRGDGETQYF
TGTGCTAGCAGCTCGCGGGGTGACGGAGAGACCCAGTACTTC
>TRBD2|TRBV20-1|TRBJ2-7|-
CSARTIAGGPSYEQYF
TGCAGTGCTAGAACCATAGCGGGAGGGCCCTCCTACGAGCAGTACTTC
>-|TRBV24-1|TRBJ1-2|few
CATSGGEARGYTF
TGTGCCACCTCGGGCGGGGAAGCGCGTGGCTACACCTTC
>TRBD1|TRBV20-1|TRBJ2-1|few
CSALRGTGAYNEQFF
TGCAGTGCGCTGAGGGGGACAGGGGCCTACAATGAGCAGTTCTTC
>TRBD1|TRBV20-1|TRBJ2-5|once
CSAHDRVQEPQYF
TGCAGTGCTCACGACAGGGTCCAAGAGCCCCAGTACTTC
>-|TRBV11-1|TRBJ1-3|-
CASSLGGTFSGNTIYF
TGTGCCAGCAGCTTGGGCGGAACCTTCTCTGGAAACACCATATATTTT
>-|TRBV27|TRBJ2-7|many
CASSTGAQGLYEQYF
TGTGCCAGCAGCACGGGGGCACAGGGGCTCTACGAGCAGTACTTC
>-|TRBV6-2/TRBV6-3|TRBJ2-3|-
CASQDAPGPQYF
TGTGCCAGCCAGGACGCTCCTGGACCTCAGTATTTT
>-|TRBV3-1|TRBJ1-2|few
CASSRKAGYDGYTF
TGTGCCAGCAGCCGTAAGGCAGGGTATGATGGCTACACCTTC